The 5 T cell receptor beta chains in this list originate from one sample, sequenced in a study of T cells in tumors and immune-related adverse events. The data were produced by immunoSEQ multiplex PCR, yet TCRdb's version contains in-frame clones alone and is incomplete. The sample lists about 11,000 clones; about nine tenths were seen once. Sequenced here: lymph node tissue, sampled from a patient treated with anti-PD-1 therapy. Receptor source: a female donor with metastatic renal cell carcinoma.

V gene TRBV11-3 combines with J gene TRBJ2-5, with D hard to call. The CDR3 is made up of 14 amino acids. Germline CDR1 is SGHNT and CDR2 is YENEEA. Trimming removed 5 bases at V and 7 bases at J, with 17 bases between. The CDR3 spells CASSPMVTPGTQYF. DNA of the CDR3: TGTGCCAGCAGCCCCATGGTCACCCCGGGGACCCAGTACTTC.

This chain links TRBV10-3 with TRBJ2-3; 8 nucleotides align to TRBD2. This CDR3 spans 14 amino acids. Germline V gives CDR1 ENHRY, CDR2 SYGVKD. J lost 4 bases, V lost 6 bases, and 6 bases had no gene match. CDR3 nucleotide sequence: TGTGCCATCAGGCGTAGCGGGGTCGCAGATACGCAGTATTTT. Its translation: CAIRRSGVADTQYF.

The gene calls are TRBV27 and TRBJ2-7; 9 positions match TRBD1. The length of the CDR3 is 15 residues. The J segment lost 4 bases and the V segment lost 6 bases, leaving 10 bases of the junction unmatched. CDR1 and CDR2 from the germline V gene are MNHEY and SMNVEV (reference sequence). CDR3 residues: CASSRTGGGGYEQYF. The CDR3 DNA follows: TGTGCCAGCAGCCGAACAGGGGGCGGTGGTTACGAGCAGTACTTC.

This sequence joins TRBV4-1 and TRBJ2-2; D gene ambiguous. This CDR3 comprises 15 residues. V lost 4 bases and J 7 bases, leaving 16 bases between the germline ends. In germline, CDR1 is MGHRA, CDR2 YSYEKL. The CDR3 bases are TGCGCCAGCAGCCTCTCCGGTTATGGTAGCGGGGAGCTGTTTTTT. This gives the protein CASSLSGYGSGELFF.

The V gene is TRBV2, the J gene TRBJ2-7; unclear D gene. CDR1 is SNHLY, CDR2 FYNNEI, per germline. The V and J ends lost 4 bases and 4 bases respectively, with 2 bases between them. The length of the CDR3 is 10 residues. The DNA of the CDR3 is TGTGCCAGCAGTGTGTACGAGCAGTACTTC. It yields the protein CASSVYEQYF.